The clone carrying this T cell receptor beta chain came up a few times. Its antigen is unidentified. This sample is part of a study of beta chain features in type 1 diabetes. General study points: TCRB CDR3 length was moderately but significantly reduced in all four CD4+ subsets of Type 1 diabetes patients.

Sequencing targeted expressed TCRB transcripts, as all isolated RNA had been reverse transcribed. Generated by immunoSEQ multiplex PCR, the TCRdb table keeps only in-frame clones and is missing some. The sample carries over 150,000 clones, 10% recorded once. Germline V lookup: CDR1 SGHTA, CDR2 FQGNSA. V lost 3 bases, J lost 6 bases, and 6 bases stayed unmatched. CDR3 length equals 15 residues. The chain is built from TRBV7-2 and TRBJ1-5; TRBD1 matches 9 bases. The sample consisted of central memory CD4+ T cells from blood. This receptor was taken from a man aged 30 to 39 with type 1 diabetes. The CDR3 loop is CASSFSGQGTQPQHF. The CDR3 coding sequence is TGTGCCAGCAGCTTCTCGGGACAGGGTACTCAGCCCCAGCATTTT.